This TCR beta chain is from a study of blood T cell repertoires in COVID-19. Turning to the study itself: Donors in the United States, Italy and Spain gave samples during acute or convalescent COVID-19. Sources were T cells, B-cell-depleted T cells, or PBMCs; the material itself was cDNA or gDNA.

How the authors handled the data: Nucleated cell number was recorded as an estimate derived from reference gene primer amplification. Profiled with immunoSEQ multiplex PCR; TCRdb holds only in-frame clones, not every one. That table furnishes V, J and clone size, whereas the DNA furnished D and trimming. Of fewer than 450,000 clones in the sample, roughly 89% were seen once. J lost 1 base, V lost 4 bases, and 5 bases had no gene match. CDR1 MNHEY and CDR2 SVGAGI come from the germline V gene. The CDR3 is 16 residues long. This clone occurred once. This clonotype originated in a woman between 18 and 29 years old who had recovered from COVID-19. The source material was peripheral blood. This chain links TRBV6-5 with TRBJ2-2; 8 nucleotides agree with TRBD1. The CDR3: CASSFRTGKNTGELFF. The CDR3 DNA reads TGTGCCAGCAGTTTTCGGACAGGGAAGAACACCGGGGAGCTGTTTTTT.